This record concerns one TCR beta chain sequence. Per the authors' pipeline: Estimated nucleated cell counts came from reference gene primer amplification. Repertoires were generated with immunoSEQ multiplex PCR, while TCRdb's copy carries only in-frame clones and drops some. The V and J calls and clone size come from that table; D and trimming were worked out from the DNA. The data show 300,000 or so clones, about 87% seen once. The data stem from a study of blood T cell repertoires in COVID-19. Study-level information: Samples came from the United States, Italy and Spain, spanning acute and convalescent COVID-19. From T cells, B-cell-depleted T cells, or PBMCs came the material, which was cDNA or gDNA.

The V gene lost 5 bases and the J gene lost 2 bases, with 9 bases spanning the gap. The CDR3 has 13 amino acids. Germline V gene sequence: CDR1 SGHTA, CDR2 FQGNSA. The source of this sequence is a man between 65 and 85 years old with acute or convalescent COVID-19. This chain uses TRBV7-2 with TRBJ1-1, with no clear D. Sequencing was carried out using peripheral blood. Written as DNA, the CDR3 is TGTGCCAGCAGCCCTTTTGTAAACACTGAAGCTTTCTTT. Translating it yields CASSPFVNTEAFF. Filled out from reference TRBV7-2 and TRBJ1-1, the complete variable domain reads GAGVSQSPSNKVTEKGKDVELRCDPISGHTALYWYRQSLGQGLEFLIYFQGNSAPDKSGLPSDRFSAERTGGSVSTLTIQRTQQEDSAVYLCASSPFVNTEAFFGQGTRLTVV.